The text below deals with one T cell receptor beta chain. The source of the sample is a study of shared clonotypes between healthy human individuals. The authors combined CD45RO+ cells with CCR7-negative CD45RA+ TemRA cells as CD8 memory. This CDR3 comprises 17 residues. Trimming took 3 bases from V and 0 from J; bases not matched to a gene: 6. Germline-derived CDR1 and CDR2 are LGHNA and YSLEER. TCRdb keeps only in-frame clones here, not all; method: immunoSEQ multiplex PCR. The table includes some 700,000 clones, about 90% detected once. The clonotype originates from a man aged 18 to 29 in good health. Some clones in this sample may be carry-over from other donors' samples. Sequenced material: memory CD8+ T cells from PBMCs. Subset here: CD45RO+ cells pooled with CCR7-negative TemRA cells. J is TRBJ2-3 and V is TRBV4-3; 10 nucleotides line up with TRBD2. For the CDR3, the DNA is TGCGCCAGCAGCCACGTTAGACTAGCGGGTAGCACAGATACGCAGTATTTT. Translated, it gives CASSHVRLAGSTDTQYF.